A selection of T cell receptor beta chains follows, all from one sample in a study of blood T cell repertoires in COVID-19. The repertoire was sequenced with immunoSEQ multiplex PCR; TCRdb's copy has only in-frame clones and lacks some. The table shows 140,000 to 150,000 clones, with roughly 84% occurring only once. The sample taken for sequencing was peripheral blood. These receptors all stem from a man aged 30-40 years with COVID-19, enrolled during active disease. Each CDR3 is given with its conserved first and last residue. Each record gives: D gene, clone size, V gene, J gene, CDR3 DNA, CDR3 protein. D genes are given only for firm matches. Only part of the rows carry a size: once, few, many, or a class if the clone is expanded.

D: TRBD2; size: .; V: TRBV6-2/TRBV6-3; J: TRBJ2-3; DNA: TGTGCCAGCAGTCAGCCGGGACTAGCGACTATCACGCAGTATTTT; CDR3: CASSQPGLATITQYF
D: .; size: .; V: TRBV10-1; J: TRBJ2-7; DNA: TGCGCCAGCAGCGTCCTATTCGGACTCGCCTACGAGCAGTACTTC; CDR3: CASSVLFGLAYEQYF
D: .; size: .; V: TRBV14; J: TRBJ1-6; DNA: TGTGCCAGCAGCCAAGAATCCCGCGGCTCACCCCTCCACTTT; CDR3: CASSQESRGSPLHF
D: .; size: .; V: TRBV10-3; J: TRBJ1-2; DNA: TGTGCCATCAGGGAGGAACTGGTCTATGGCTACACCTTC; CDR3: CAIREELVYGYTF
D: .; size: .; V: TRBV21-1; J: TRBJ2-1; DNA: TGTGCCAGCAGCGTTAGCGCCGATGAGCAGTTCTTC; CDR3: CASSVSADEQFF
D: TRBD2; size: .; V: TRBV3-1/TRBV3-2; J: TRBJ2-2; DNA: TGTGCCAGCAGCCAGGCCGGGACTAGCGGGACCGGGGAGCTGTTTTTT; CDR3: CASSQAGTSGTGELFF
D: TRBD1; size: .; V: TRBV28; J: TRBJ1-3; DNA: TGTGCCAGCAGTTTGGACAGGCCGGCTAGTGGAAACACCATATATTTT; CDR3: CASSLDRPASGNTIYF
D: .; size: .; V: TRBV28; J: TRBJ1-3; DNA: TGTGCCAGCAGTTTCGTAGGCAGGGTGGACTCTGGAAACACCATATATTTT; CDR3: CASSFVGRVDSGNTIYF
D: .; size: .; V: TRBV19; J: TRBJ2-1; DNA: TGTGCCAGTAGTATAATTTTTGGGCGCCGGAATGAGCAGTTCTTC; CDR3: CASSIIFGRRNEQFF
D: .; size: .; V: TRBV29-1; J: TRBJ1-5; DNA: TGCAGCGTTGTAAGCGGGGGACCCCACGGGGCCCAGCATTTT; CDR3: CSVVSGGPHGAQHF
D: .; size: .; V: TRBV5-1; J: TRBJ2-3; DNA: TGCGCCAGCAGCCTCAGCACAGATACGCAGTATTTT; CDR3: CASSLSTDTQYF
D: TRBD2; size: .; V: TRBV15; J: TRBJ2-7; DNA: TGTGCCACCAGCAGAGATCCAAATAGCGGGGCTTACGAGCAGTACTTC; CDR3: CATSRDPNSGAYEQYF
D: .; size: .; V: TRBV19; J: TRBJ2-2; DNA: TGTGCCAGTAGTAAATTACCAAGACCGACAGTACCGGGGGAGCTGTTTTTT; CDR3: CASSKLPRPTVPGELFF
D: .; size: few; V: TRBV9; J: TRBJ2-2; DNA: TGTGCCAGCAGCGTAGGAGGCCGGGCCGGGGGCACCGGGGAGCTGTTTTTT; CDR3: CASSVGGRAGGTGELFF
D: TRBD2; size: few; V: TRBV6-2/TRBV6-3; J: TRBJ2-1; DNA: TGTGCCAGCAGTTTGTTCGGGGGGGATGAGCAGTTCTTC; CDR3: CASSLFGGDEQFF